This T cell receptor (beta chain) was profiled in a study of human T cells and chemical hapten exposure. TCRdb passed the RACE reads through MiXCR, listing each CDR3 protein once. The sample carries around 380,000 distinct CDR3 sequences, about 4.8% recorded once. Time point in this sample: patch test 1, 2 weeks after DPC sensitization. Described treatment: therapeutic diphenylcyclopropenone sensitization with weekly scalp DPC. This clonotype has just a few counts. The CDR3 is made up of 15 amino acids. Per germline, CDR1 KGHSH and CDR2 LQKENI. Unmatched junction bases numbered 8, after V lost 3 bases and J lost 8 bases.

Sequencing was performed on whole blood, taken in connection with sensitization to the hapten diphenylcyclopropenone (DPC). The receptor was derived from a woman between 50 and 59 years old with alopecia areata. Some clones in this sample may be carry-over from other donors' samples. The V gene is TRBV18, the J gene TRBJ2-1; TRBD1 matches 9 bases. In DNA form, the CDR3 reads TGTGCCAGCTCACCGGTCGGGGACAGGGATTATGAGCAGTTCTTC. This encodes CASSPVGDRDYEQFF.